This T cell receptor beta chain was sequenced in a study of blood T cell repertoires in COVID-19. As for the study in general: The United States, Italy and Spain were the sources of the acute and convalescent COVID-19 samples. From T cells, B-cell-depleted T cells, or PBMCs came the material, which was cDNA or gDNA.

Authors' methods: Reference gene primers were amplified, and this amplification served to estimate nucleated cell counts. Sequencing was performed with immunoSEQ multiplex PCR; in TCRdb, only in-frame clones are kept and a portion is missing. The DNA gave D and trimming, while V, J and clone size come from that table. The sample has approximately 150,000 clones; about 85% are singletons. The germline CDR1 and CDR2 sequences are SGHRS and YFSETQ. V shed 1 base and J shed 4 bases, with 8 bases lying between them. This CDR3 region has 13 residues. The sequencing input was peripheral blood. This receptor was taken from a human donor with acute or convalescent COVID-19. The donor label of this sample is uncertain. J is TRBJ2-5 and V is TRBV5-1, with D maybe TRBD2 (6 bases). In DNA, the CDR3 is TGCGCCAGCAGCTTGCTGGAGGGAGAGACCCAGTACTTC. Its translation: CASSLLEGETQYF. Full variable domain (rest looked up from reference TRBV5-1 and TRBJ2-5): KAGVTQTPRYLIKTRGQQVTLSCSPISGHRSVSWYQQTPGQGLQFLFEYFSETQRNKGNFPGRFSGRQFSNSRSEMNVSTLELGDSALYLCASSLLEGETQYFGPGTRLLVL.